The rows below give T cell receptor beta chains drawn from one sample of a study of early T cells in non-severe SARS-CoV-2 infection. TCRdb called the 5' RACE reads again in MiXCR, with one record for every CDR3 protein. Seen here are over 75,000 distinct CDR3 sequences, under 15% observed once, and the top ten hold around 5.8%. Sequencing was done on a sample of whole blood. These receptors were collected from an adult who was a healthcare worker with PCR-confirmed SARS-CoV-2 infection or an uninfected control (not recorded which). Both conserved end residues are part of each CDR3. The D gene is left open where the match is weak. Some rows mark clone size as missing; the rest say once, few, many or name a class of expanded clone.

d_call clone_size j_call cdr3_length v_call cdr3_aa cdr3_nt
- many TRBJ2-6 17 TRBV28 CASRSLGGVSGANVLTF TGTGCCAGCAGAAGTCTAGGGGGAGTCTCTGGGGCCAACGTCCTGACTTTC
- few TRBJ2-7 11 TRBV28 CASSFYYEQYF TGTGCCAGCAGTTTCTATTACGAGCAGTACTTC
- - TRBJ2-1 16 TRBV10-3 CAISSPMQSSYNEQFF TGTGCCATCAGTAGCCCGATGCAAAGCTCCTACAATGAGCAGTTCTTC
TRBD1 - TRBJ2-7 13 TRBV27 CASSQTGGYEQYF TGTGCCAGCAGTCAAACAGGGGGCTACGAGCAGTACTTC
TRBD1 - TRBJ1-1 12 TRBV12-3/TRBV12-4 CASSEGQLEAFF TGTGCCAGCAGTGAGGGACAGCTGGAAGCTTTCTTT
TRBD1 many TRBJ1-1 13 TRBV10-3 CAIRGQQNTEAFF TGTGCCATCAGGGGACAGCAGAACACTGAAGCTTTCTTT
- many TRBJ1-1 11 TRBV13 CASDSGAEAFF TGTGCCAGCGATTCGGGGGCTGAAGCTTTCTTT
- many TRBJ2-2 12 TRBV29-1 CSVVFSTGELFF TGCAGCGTTGTTTTTAGCACCGGGGAGCTGTTTTTT
- - TRBJ1-4 16 TRBV20-1 CSARAIRRATNEKLFF TGCAGTGCTAGAGCCATAAGGAGGGCAACTAATGAAAAACTGTTTTTT
- - TRBJ1-3 12 TRBV6-1 CTSEGQGNTIYF TGTACCAGCGAGGGGCAGGGAAACACCATATATTTT
- - TRBJ2-1 15 TRBV4-3 CASSQERASYNEQFF TGCGCCAGCAGCCAAGAGAGAGCCTCCTACAATGAGCAGTTCTTC
- few TRBJ2-5 16 TRBV20-1 CSAHRGPLQEGETQYF TGCAGTGCGCACCGGGGTCCCCTACAGGAGGGTGAGACCCAGTACTTC
TRBD2 few TRBJ2-6 17 TRBV6-6 CASSLTSGSNGANVLTF TGTGCCAGCAGTCTGACTAGCGGGAGTAATGGGGCCAACGTCCTGACTTTC
- - TRBJ2-2 14 TRBV28 CASSLYMGVGELFF TGTGCCAGCAGTTTATACATGGGGGTCGGGGAGCTGTTTTTT
- few TRBJ2-3 16 TRBV7-9 CASSSRGAGRTDTQYF TGTGCCAGCAGCTCACGGGGAGCGGGCCGCACAGATACGCAGTATTTT
TRBD1 few TRBJ1-1 12 TRBV6-2/TRBV6-3 CASSHGQGRSFF TGTGCCAGCAGCCACGGACAGGGAAGATCTTTCTTT
- few TRBJ2-2 16 TRBV5-4 CASSLAVGGYPGELFF TGTGCCAGCAGCTTGGCTGTCGGAGGATACCCCGGGGAGCTGTTTTTT
- - TRBJ1-4 12 TRBV7-2 CASSFFDEKLFF TGTGCCAGCAGCTTTTTCGATGAAAAACTGTTTTTT
TRBD1 many TRBJ1-1 13 TRBV5-1 CASGGTANTEAFF TGCGCCAGCGGCGGGACAGCCAACACTGAAGCTTTCTTT
- few TRBJ1-1 14 TRBV9 CASAPRSLNTEAFF TGTGCCAGCGCTCCGCGGAGCCTGAACACTGAAGCTTTCTTT
TRBD1 many TRBJ2-7 13 TRBV12-3/TRBV12-4 CARTEGQSYEQYF TGTGCCAGGACTGAGGGACAGTCCTACGAGCAGTACTTC
- - TRBJ2-6 17 TRBV21-1 CASSKCQFGHGANVLTF -
TRBD2 few TRBJ2-1 12 TRBV7-2 CASSLVAGDPFF TGTGCCAGCAGCTTAGTTGCGGGAGATCCGTTCTTC
- - TRBJ1-5 14 TRBV11-2 CASSLDRGDQPQHF TGTGCCAGCAGCTTAGATCGTGGGGATCAGCCCCAGCATTTT
- - TRBJ1-4 12 TRBV29-1 CSVGRDNEKLFF TGCAGCGTTGGCCGAGATAATGAAAAACTGTTTTTT
- few TRBJ1-2 13 TRBV5-1 CASSIRTNYGYTF TGCGCCAGCAGCATACGGACGAACTATGGCTACACCTTC
TRBD2 many TRBJ2-1 15 TRBV18 CASSPTSGSDNEQFF TGTGCCAGCTCGCCGACTAGCGGGAGTGACAATGAGCAGTTCTTC
- many TRBJ1-3 13 TRBV7-6 CASSLGSGNTIYF TGTGCCAGCAGCTTGGGGTCCGGAAACACCATATATTTT
TRBD1 few TRBJ1-1 15 TRBV7-9 CASTRGDRRGSKAFF TGTGCCAGCACCCGAGGGGACAGGAGAGGTAGTAAAGCTTTCTTT
- - TRBJ2-7 15 TRBV7-2 CASSFQTGYSYEQYF TGTGCCAGCAGCTTTCAAACAGGGTACAGCTACGAGCAGTACTTC
- - TRBJ2-3 16 TRBV6-5 CASRLTGNLATDTQYF TGTGCCAGCAGACTCACGGGAAACCTCGCCACAGATACGCAGTATTTT
- few TRBJ1-6 14 TRBV27 CASSKRDGNSPLHF TGTGCCAGCAGCAAGCGGGACGGAAATTCACCCCTCCACTTT
- - TRBJ1-1 16 TRBV11-2 CASSVSLLGRNTEAFF TGTGCCAGCAGCGTGTCGCTTCTCGGCCGAAACACTGAAGCTTTCTTT
TRBD2 - TRBJ2-3 17 TRBV28 CASKASGKPSTPDTQYF TGTGCCAGCAAAGCTAGCGGGAAACCCTCCACCCCAGATACGCAGTATTTT
- - TRBJ1-2 13 TRBV20-1 CSAMGRGNYGYTF TGCAGTGCTATGGGCAGGGGAAACTATGGCTACACCTTC
TRBD2 - TRBJ2-1 15 TRBV9 CASSVEGTSIDEQFF TGTGCCAGCAGCGTAGAGGGGACTAGCATTGATGAGCAGTTCTTC
- few TRBJ2-7 16 TRBV9 CASSGGRRSGEYEQYF TGTGCCAGCAGCGGAGGGAGGAGATCGGGGGAGTACGAGCAGTACTTC
- many TRBJ2-1 15 TRBV2 CASSPRPSVYNEQFF TGTGCCAGCAGTCCGAGACCGTCCGTCTACAATGAGCAGTTCTTC
TRBD2 few TRBJ2-3 16 TRBV2 CASSDRTSGRTDTQYF TGTGCCAGCAGTGACCGGACTAGCGGGAGGACAGATACGCAGTATTTT
- - TRBJ2-1 14 TRBV20-1 CSASEGPPVLEQFF TGCAGTGCTAGTGAGGGACCCCCCGTATTGGAGCAGTTCTTC